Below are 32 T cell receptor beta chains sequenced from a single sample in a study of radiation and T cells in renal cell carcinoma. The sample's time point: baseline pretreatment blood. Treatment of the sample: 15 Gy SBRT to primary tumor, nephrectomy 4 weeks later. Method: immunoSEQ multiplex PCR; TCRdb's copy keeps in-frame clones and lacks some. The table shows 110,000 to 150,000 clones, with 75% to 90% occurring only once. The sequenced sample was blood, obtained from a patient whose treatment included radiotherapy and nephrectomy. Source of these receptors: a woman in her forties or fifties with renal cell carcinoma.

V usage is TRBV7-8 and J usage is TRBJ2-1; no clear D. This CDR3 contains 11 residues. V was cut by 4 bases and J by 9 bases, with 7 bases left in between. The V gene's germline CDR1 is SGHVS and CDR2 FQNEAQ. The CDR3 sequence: CASSSPVEQFF. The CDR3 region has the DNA TGTGCCAGCAGCTCGCCGGTTGAGCAGTTCTTC.

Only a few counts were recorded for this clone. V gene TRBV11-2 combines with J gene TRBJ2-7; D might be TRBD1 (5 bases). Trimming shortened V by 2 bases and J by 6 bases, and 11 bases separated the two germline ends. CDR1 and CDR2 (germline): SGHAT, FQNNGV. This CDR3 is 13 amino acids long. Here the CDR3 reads CASSLLRDGEQYF. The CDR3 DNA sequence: TGTGCCAGCAGCTTACTCAGGGATGGCGAGCAGTACTTC.

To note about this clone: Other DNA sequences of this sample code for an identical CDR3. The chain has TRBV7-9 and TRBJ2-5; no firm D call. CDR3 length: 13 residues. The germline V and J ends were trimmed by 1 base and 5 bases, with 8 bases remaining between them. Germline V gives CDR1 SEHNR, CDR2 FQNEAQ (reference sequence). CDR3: CASSLGGGETQYF. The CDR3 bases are TGTGCCAGCAGCTTAGGGGGTGGGGAGACCCAGTACTTC.

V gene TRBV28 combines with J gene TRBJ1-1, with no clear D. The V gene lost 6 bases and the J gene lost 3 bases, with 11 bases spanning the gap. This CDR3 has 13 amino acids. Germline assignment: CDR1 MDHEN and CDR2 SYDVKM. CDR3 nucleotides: TGTGCCAGCAGCAAACCGGGATACACTGAAGCTTTCTTT. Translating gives CASSKPGYTEAFF.

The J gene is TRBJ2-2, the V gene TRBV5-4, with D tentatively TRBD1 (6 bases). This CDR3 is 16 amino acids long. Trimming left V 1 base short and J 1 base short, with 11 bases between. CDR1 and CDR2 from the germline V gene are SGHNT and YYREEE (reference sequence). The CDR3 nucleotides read TGTGCCAGCAGCTTGCAGGGGATACTGAACACCGGGGAGCTGTTTTTT. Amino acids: CASSLQGILNTGELFF.

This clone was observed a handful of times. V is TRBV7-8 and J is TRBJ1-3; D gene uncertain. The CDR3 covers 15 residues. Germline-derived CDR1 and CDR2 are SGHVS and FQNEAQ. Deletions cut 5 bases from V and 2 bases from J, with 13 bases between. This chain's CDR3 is CASSMAEVPGNTIYF. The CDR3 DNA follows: TGTGCCAGCAGCATGGCGGAGGTCCCTGGAAACACCATATATTTT.

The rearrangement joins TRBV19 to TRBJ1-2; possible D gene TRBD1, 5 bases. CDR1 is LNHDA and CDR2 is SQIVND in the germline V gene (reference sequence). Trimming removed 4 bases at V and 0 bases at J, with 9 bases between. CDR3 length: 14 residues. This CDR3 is CASSRGGANYGYTF. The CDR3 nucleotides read TGTGCCAGTAGTAGGGGCGGTGCTAACTATGGCTACACCTTC.

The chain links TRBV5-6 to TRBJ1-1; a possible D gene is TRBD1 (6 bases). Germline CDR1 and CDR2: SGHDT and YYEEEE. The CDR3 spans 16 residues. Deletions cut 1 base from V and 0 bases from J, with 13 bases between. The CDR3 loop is CASSLFRGLVNTEAFF. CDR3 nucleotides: TGTGCCAGCAGCTTGTTCAGGGGCTTGGTGAACACTGAAGCTTTCTTT. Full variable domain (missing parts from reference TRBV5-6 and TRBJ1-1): DAGVTQSPTHLIKTRGQQVTLRCSPKSGHDTVSWYQQALGQGPQFIFQYYEEEERQRGNFPDRFSGHQFPNYSSELNVNALLLGDSALYLCASSLFRGLVNTEAFFGQGTRLTVV.

CDR3 region: CASSFATWPGKETQYF. The DNA for the CDR3 is TGTGCCAGCAGCTTTGCGACCTGGCCGGGAAAAGAGACCCAGTACTTC. The rearrangement joins TRBV13 to TRBJ2-5; the D gene is possibly TRBD2 (5 bases). CDR3 size: 16 residues. V was trimmed by 3 bases and J by 3 bases, leaving 17 bases between them. The germline V gene has CDR1 PRHDT and CDR2 FYEKMQ (reference sequence).

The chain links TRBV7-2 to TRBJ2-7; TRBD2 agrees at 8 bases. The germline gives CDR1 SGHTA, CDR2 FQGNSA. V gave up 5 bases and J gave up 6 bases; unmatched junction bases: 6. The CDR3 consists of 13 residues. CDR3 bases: TGTGCCAGCAGCGCCCGACTAGCGCTCGAGCAGTACTTC. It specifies CASSARLALEQYF.

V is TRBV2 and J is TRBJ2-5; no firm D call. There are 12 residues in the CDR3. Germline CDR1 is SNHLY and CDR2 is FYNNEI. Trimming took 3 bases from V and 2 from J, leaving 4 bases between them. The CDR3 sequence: CASSEVQETQYF. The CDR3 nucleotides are TGTGCCAGCAGTGAGGTTCAAGAGACCCAGTACTTC.

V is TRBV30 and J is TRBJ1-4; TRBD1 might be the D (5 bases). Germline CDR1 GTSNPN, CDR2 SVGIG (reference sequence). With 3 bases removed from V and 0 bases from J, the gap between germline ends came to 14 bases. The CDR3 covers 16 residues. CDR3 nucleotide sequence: TGTGCCTGGAGCGTACCGGGACCGCCAACTAATGAAAAACTGTTTTTT. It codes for CAWSVPGPPTNEKLFF.

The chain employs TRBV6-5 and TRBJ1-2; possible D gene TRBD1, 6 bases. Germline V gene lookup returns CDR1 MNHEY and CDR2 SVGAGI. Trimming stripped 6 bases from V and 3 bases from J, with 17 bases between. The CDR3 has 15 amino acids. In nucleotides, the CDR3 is TGTGCCAGCAGAAATTTAGGGGGGGAGGACTATGGCTACACCTTC. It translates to CASRNLGGEDYGYTF.

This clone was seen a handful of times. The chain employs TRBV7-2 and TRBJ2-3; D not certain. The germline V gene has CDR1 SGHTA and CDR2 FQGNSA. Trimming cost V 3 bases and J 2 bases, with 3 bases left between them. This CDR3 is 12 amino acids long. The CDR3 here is CASSFFTDTQYF. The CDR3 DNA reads TGTGCCAGCAGCTTCTTCACAGATACGCAGTATTTT.

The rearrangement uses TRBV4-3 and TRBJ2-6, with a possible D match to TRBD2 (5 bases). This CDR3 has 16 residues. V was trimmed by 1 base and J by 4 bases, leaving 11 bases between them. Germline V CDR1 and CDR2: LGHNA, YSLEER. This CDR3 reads CASSQGRYFGANVLTF. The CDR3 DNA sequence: TGCGCCAGCAGCCAAGGGAGGTATTTCGGGGCCAACGTCCTGACTTTC.

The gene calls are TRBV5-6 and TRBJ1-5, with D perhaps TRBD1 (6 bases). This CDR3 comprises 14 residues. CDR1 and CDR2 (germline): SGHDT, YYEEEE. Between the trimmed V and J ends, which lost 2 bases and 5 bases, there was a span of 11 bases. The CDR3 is CASSFGQWDQPQHF. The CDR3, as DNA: TGTGCCAGCAGCTTTGGACAGTGGGATCAGCCCCAGCATTTT.

In DNA form, the CDR3 reads TGTGCCAGCACCCTAGCGGGGGCCCAAGAGACCCAGTACTTC. Translated: CASTLAGAQETQYF. The chain has TRBV5-4 and TRBJ2-5, with 10 bases that match TRBD2. With V trimmed by 6 bases and J by 1 base, 3 bases remained unmatched. CDR1 and CDR2 from the germline V gene are SGHNT and YYREEE (reference sequence). This CDR3 spans 14 amino acids.

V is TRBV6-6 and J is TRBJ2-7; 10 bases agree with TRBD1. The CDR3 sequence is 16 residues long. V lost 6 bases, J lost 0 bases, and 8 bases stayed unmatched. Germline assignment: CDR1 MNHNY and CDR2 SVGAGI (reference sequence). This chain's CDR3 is CASRTGTGASSYEQYF. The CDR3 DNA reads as TGTGCCAGCAGAACCGGGACAGGGGCTAGCTCCTACGAGCAGTACTTC.

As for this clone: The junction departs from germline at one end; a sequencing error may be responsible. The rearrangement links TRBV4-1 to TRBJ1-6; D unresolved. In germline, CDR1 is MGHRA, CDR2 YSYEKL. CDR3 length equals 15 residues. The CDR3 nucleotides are TGCGCCAGCAGCCCCCTTGGCAGGTATAGTTCACCCCTCCACTTT. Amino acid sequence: CASSPLGRYSSPLHF.

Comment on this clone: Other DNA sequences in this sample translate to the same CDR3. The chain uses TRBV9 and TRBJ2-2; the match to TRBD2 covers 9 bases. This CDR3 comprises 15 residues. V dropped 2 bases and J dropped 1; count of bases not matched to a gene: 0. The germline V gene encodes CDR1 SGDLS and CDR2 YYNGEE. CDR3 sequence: CASSVTSGNTGELFF. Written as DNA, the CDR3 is TGTGCCAGCAGCGTGACTAGCGGGAACACCGGGGAGCTGTTTTTT.

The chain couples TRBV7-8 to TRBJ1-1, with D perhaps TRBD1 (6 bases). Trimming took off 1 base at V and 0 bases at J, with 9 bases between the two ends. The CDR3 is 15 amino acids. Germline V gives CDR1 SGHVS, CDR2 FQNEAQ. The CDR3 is CASSLGPGVNTEAFF. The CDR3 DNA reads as TGTGCCAGCAGCTTAGGCCCAGGGGTGAACACTGAAGCTTTCTTT.

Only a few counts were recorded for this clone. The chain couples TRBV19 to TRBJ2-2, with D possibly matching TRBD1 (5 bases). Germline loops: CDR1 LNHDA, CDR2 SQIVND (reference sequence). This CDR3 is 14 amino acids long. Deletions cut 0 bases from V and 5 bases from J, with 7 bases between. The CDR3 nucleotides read TGTGCCAGTAGTATAGACAGGGCGACCGGGGAGCTGTTTTTT. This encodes CASSIDRATGELFF.

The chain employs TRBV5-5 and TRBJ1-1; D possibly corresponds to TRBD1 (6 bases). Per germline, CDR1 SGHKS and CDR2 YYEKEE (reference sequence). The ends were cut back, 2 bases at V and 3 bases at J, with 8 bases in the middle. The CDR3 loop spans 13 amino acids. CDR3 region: CASSLYRDTEAFF. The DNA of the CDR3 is TGTGCCAGCAGCTTATACAGGGACACTGAAGCTTTCTTT.

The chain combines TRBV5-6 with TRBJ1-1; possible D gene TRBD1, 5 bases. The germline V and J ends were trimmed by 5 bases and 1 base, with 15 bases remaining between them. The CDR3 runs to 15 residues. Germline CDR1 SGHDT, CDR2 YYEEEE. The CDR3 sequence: CASRPLSGGNTEAFF. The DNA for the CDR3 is TGTGCCAGCAGGCCCCTGTCTGGGGGGAACACTGAAGCTTTCTTT.

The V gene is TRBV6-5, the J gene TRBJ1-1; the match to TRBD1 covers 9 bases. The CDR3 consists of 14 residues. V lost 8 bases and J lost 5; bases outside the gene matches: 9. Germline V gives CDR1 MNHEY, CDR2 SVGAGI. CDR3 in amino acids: CASRPGQGRTEAFF. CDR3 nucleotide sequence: TGTGCCAGCCGGCCGGGACAGGGCCGGACTGAAGCTTTCTTT.

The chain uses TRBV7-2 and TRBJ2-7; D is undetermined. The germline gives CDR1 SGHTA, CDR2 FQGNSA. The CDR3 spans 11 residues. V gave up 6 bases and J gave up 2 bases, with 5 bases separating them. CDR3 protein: CASRRTYEQYF. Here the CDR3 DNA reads TGTGCCAGCAGACGGACCTACGAGCAGTACTTC.

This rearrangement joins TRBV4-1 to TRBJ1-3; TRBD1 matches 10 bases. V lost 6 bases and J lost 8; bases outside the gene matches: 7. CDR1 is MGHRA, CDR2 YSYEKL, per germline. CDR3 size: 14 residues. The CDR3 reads CASRAGTGVDTIYF. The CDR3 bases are TGCGCCAGCAGGGCCGGGACAGGGGTAGACACCATATATTTT.

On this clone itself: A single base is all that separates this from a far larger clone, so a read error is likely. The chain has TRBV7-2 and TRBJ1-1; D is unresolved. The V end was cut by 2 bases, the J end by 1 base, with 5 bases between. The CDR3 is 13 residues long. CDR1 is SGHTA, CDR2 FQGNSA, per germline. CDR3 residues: CASSLLANTEAFF. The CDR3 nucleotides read TGTGCCAGCAGCTTATTGGCGAACACTGAAGCTTTCTTT. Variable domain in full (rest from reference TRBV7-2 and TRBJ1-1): GAGVSQSPSNKVTEKGKDVELRCDPISGHTALYWYRQSLGQGLEFLIYFQGNSAPDKSGLPSDRFSAERTGGSVSTLTIQRTQQEDSAVYLCASSLLANTEAFFGQGTRLTVV.

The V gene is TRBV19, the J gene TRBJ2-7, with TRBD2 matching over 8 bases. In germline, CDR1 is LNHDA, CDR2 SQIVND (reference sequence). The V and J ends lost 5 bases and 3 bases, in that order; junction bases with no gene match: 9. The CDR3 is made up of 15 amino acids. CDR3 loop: CASSSSGREYYEQYF. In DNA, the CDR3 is TGTGCCAGTAGTTCAAGCGGGAGAGAATACTACGAGCAGTACTTC.

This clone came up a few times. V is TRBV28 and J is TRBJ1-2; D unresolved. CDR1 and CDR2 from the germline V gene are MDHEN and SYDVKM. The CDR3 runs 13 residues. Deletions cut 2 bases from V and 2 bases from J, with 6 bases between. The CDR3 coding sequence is TGTGCCAGCAGTTTAGAAGGGAACTATGGCTACACCTTC. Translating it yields CASSLEGNYGYTF.

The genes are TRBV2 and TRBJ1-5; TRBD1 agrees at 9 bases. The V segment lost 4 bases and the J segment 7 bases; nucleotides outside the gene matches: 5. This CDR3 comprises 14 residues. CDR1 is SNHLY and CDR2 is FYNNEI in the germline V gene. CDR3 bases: TGTGCCAGCAGTGCGGGACAGGGAAAGCAGCCCCAGCATTTT. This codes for CASSAGQGKQPQHF.

The CDR3 sequence is CASSLDSNNEQFF. Written as DNA, the CDR3 is TGCGCCAGCAGCTTGGATAGTAACAATGAGCAGTTCTTC. The J gene is TRBJ2-1, the V gene TRBV5-1; D not resolved. CDR1 SGHRS and CDR2 YFSETQ come from the germline V gene. The CDR3 is made up of 13 amino acids. V lost 0 bases and J 5 bases, leaving 6 bases between the germline ends.